The present T cell receptor beta chain was sequenced within a study of cytomegalovirus exposure and HLA in healthy donors. 13 Jbeta primers and 60 Vbeta primers were used for the PCR. Some clones are missing from TCRdb's copy, which holds only in-frame ones; the method was immunoSEQ multiplex PCR. The data contain about 200,000 clones, around 81% of them seen just once; the ten biggest clones take up 1.5% to 2%. Comment on this clone: As yet, its antigen is unknown.

Findings and limits, study-wide: Fewer N-insertions (relative to the 666-donor mean) were reportedly seen in an Asian-associated ancestry cluster in a later analysis. Across donors, presence/absence analyses took sequencing depth to be roughly uniform. A previous analysis found most TCR beta V segments productive roughly 90% or roughly 30% of the time. The authors later linked a missense DCLRE1C variant to TCR beta V- and J-gene trimming.

Germline CDR1 reads SQVTM; CDR2 reads ANQGSEA. The CDR3 covers 14 residues. With 6 bases removed from V and 3 bases from J, the gap between germline ends came to 15 bases. V gene TRBV29-1 combines with J gene TRBJ1-3; the D gene is possibly TRBD1 (6 bases). This sequence originates from a man in his thirties or forties in good health and CMV-seronegative. The sequencing sample was made of PBMCs. The CDR3 region is CSVRQDLGGNTIYF. Written as DNA, the CDR3 is TGCAGCGTACGACAGGATCTAGGTGGAAACACCATATATTTT.